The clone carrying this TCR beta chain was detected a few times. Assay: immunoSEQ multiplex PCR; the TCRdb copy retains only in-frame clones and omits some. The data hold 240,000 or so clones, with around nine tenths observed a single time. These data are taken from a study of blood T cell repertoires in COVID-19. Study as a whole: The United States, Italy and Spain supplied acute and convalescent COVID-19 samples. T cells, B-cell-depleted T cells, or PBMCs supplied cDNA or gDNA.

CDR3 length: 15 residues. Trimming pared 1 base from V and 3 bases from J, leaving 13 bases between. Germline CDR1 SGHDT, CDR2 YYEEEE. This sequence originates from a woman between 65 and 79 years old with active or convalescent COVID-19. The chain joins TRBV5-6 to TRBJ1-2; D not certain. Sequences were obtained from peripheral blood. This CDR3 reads CASSLNEADYYGYTF. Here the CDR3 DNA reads TGTGCCAGCAGCTTGAATGAGGCAGACTACTATGGCTACACCTTC.